A selection of T cell receptor beta chains follows, all from one sample in a study of blood T cell repertoires in COVID-19. Using immunoSEQ multiplex PCR, the repertoire was profiled, and TCRdb retains in-frame clones only, with some absent. Of approximately 500,000 clones in the sample, 85% to 90% were seen once. Sequenced: peripheral blood. These receptor sequences come from a woman aged 45-65 years with COVID-19, enrolled during active disease. Each CDR3 is given with its conserved first and last residue. The order of the fields is J gene, V gene, clone size, D gene, CDR3 DNA, CDR3 protein. The D gene is left open where the match is weak. Some rows mark clone size as missing; the rest say once, few, many or name a class of expanded clone.

J: TRBJ1-1; V: TRBV27; size: NA; D: TRBD1; DNA: TGTGCCAGCAGTTCCGGGACAGGGGTCACTGAAGCTTTCTTT; CDR3: CASSSGTGVTEAFF
J: TRBJ2-3; V: TRBV2; size: NA; D: NA; DNA: TGTGCCAGCAGTGCGCGGGGGCTCGGAGATACGCAGTATTTT; CDR3: CASSARGLGDTQYF
J: TRBJ1-2; V: TRBV29-1; size: NA; D: TRBD1; DNA: TGCAGCGCAAGGACAGGTATGAGCTCCACCTTC; CDR3: CSARTGMSSTF
J: TRBJ1-2; V: TRBV30; size: NA; D: NA; DNA: TGTGCCTGCCTCAGACAGGTCTATGGCTACACCTTC; CDR3: CACLRQVYGYTF
J: TRBJ1-2; V: TRBV4-1; size: NA; D: NA; DNA: TGCGCCAGCAGCCCGGGGTCAATAAGGAGCTATGGCTACACCTTC; CDR3: CASSPGSIRSYGYTF
J: TRBJ1-5; V: TRBV19; size: NA; D: NA; DNA: TGTGCCAGTAGTATGGGTGGGGGCGGAAAACTTAATCAGCCCCAGCATTTT; CDR3: CASSMGGGGKLNQPQHF
J: TRBJ1-4; V: TRBV15; size: NA; D: NA; DNA: TGTGCCACCAGCAGAGATGGCGGCCGACAGCAGGAAAAACTGTTTTTT; CDR3: CATSRDGGRQQEKLFF
J: TRBJ2-1; V: TRBV19; size: once; D: TRBD2; DNA: TGTGCCAGTAGTATGGGTAGCGGGGGCCGCCTTGCTAGTGAGCAGTTCTTC; CDR3: CASSMGSGGRLASEQFF
J: TRBJ1-2; V: TRBV6-6; size: NA; D: NA; DNA: TGTGCCAGCAGACCGCCGGGGGGGGACTTAGGCTATGGCTACACCTTC; CDR3: CASRPPGGDLGYGYTF
J: TRBJ1-1; V: TRBV19; size: few; D: NA; DNA: TGTGCCAGTAGTATAGTCCGAGAGAGGACTGAAGCTTTCTTT; CDR3: CASSIVRERTEAFF
J: TRBJ2-1; V: TRBV7-2; size: NA; D: NA; DNA: TGTGCCAGCAGCTTAGCTGGGGCTAGGACCCCCCTACATGAGCAGTTCTTC; CDR3: CASSLAGARTPLHEQFF
J: TRBJ2-2; V: TRBV6-2/TRBV6-3; size: once; D: TRBD2; DNA: TGTGCCAGCAGCCCTAGCGGGGGGGCTGGCACCGGGGAGCTGTTTTTT; CDR3: CASSPSGGAGTGELFF
J: TRBJ1-2; V: TRBV18; size: NA; D: TRBD1; DNA: TGTGCCAGCTCACCAGGGGGACAGCTCTATGGCTACACCTTC; CDR3: CASSPGGQLYGYTF
J: TRBJ1-4; V: TRBV6-5; size: NA; D: NA; DNA: TGTGCCACACTAGGACAGCTTAATGAAAAACTGTTTTTT; CDR3: CATLGQLNEKLFF
J: TRBJ1-1; V: TRBV6-5; size: NA; D: NA; DNA: TGTGCCAGCAGTTACTCTAGGGGGAACACTGAAGCTTTCTTT; CDR3: CASSYSRGNTEAFF
J: TRBJ1-3; V: TRBV3-1/TRBV3-2; size: NA; D: NA; DNA: TGTGCCAGCAGCCAAGATGGGCTCTCTGGAAACACCATATATTTT; CDR3: CASSQDGLSGNTIYF
J: TRBJ1-4; V: TRBV5-1; size: NA; D: NA; DNA: TGCGCCAGCAGCTCCGGGACACCAACTAATGAAAAACTGTTTTTT; CDR3: CASSSGTPTNEKLFF